This entry features one TCR beta chain sequence. Authors' processing steps: Reference gene primers were amplified, and this amplification served to estimate nucleated cell counts. Some clones are missing from TCRdb's copy, which holds only in-frame ones; the method was immunoSEQ multiplex PCR. Clone size and the V and J calls come from that table; the DNA yielded D and trimming. The data contain around 160,000 clones, 81% of them singletons. These data belong to a study of blood T cell repertoires in COVID-19. Whole-study context: Collection of acute and convalescent COVID-19 samples took place in the United States, Italy and Spain. From T cells, B-cell-depleted T cells, or PBMCs came the material, which was cDNA or gDNA.

The sample consisted of peripheral blood. This TCR was sampled from a human donor with acute or convalescent COVID-19. The donor label of this sample is uncertain.

CDR3 nucleotides: TGCGCCAGCAGCTTGGTTGAGGGATCCAGGAGCTACACCTTC. As protein: CASSLVEGSRSYTF. The J gene is TRBJ1-2, the V gene TRBV5-1, with D unresolved. The CDR3 totals 14 residues. V was shortened by 0 bases and J by 9 bases, with 15 bases between the two germline ends. Germline CDR1 is SGHRS and CDR2 is YFSETQ.